These 29 T cell receptor beta chains originate from one sample sequenced in a study of regulatory T cells in long-lasting Graves disease. Arm-PCR of CDR3 regions with iRepertoire HTBI primers generated TCR beta libraries. MiXCR was run by TCRdb on the multiplex PCR reads, yielding one entry per CDR3 protein. Of approximately 400,000 distinct CDR3 sequences in the sample, 20% to 25% are singletons; the top ten hold less than 25%. Indicated time point: persistent/refractory GD, antithyroid drugs over 5 years with positive TRAb. The TCR library was made from RNA that had been extracted from PBMCs in TRIzol. Material: peripheral blood mononuclear cells (PBMCs), obtained when the disease was refractory, from a patient treated with antithyroid drugs. These TCRs come from a female donor with Graves disease.

This clonotype was recorded only once. The chain uses TRBV2 and TRBJ2-5; 11 nucleotides agree with TRBD2. Germline assignment: CDR1 SNHLY and CDR2 FYNNEI. V shed 7 bases and J 2 bases; nucleotides not matched to a gene: 3. The CDR3 length is 14 residues. This CDR3 reads CASMGTSGQETQYF. The CDR3 region has the DNA TGTGCCAGCATGGGGACTAGCGGACAAGAGACCCAGTACTTC.

The rearrangement joins TRBV7-9 to TRBJ1-4; D remains unclear. Germline V gives CDR1 SEHNR, CDR2 FQNEAQ (reference sequence). Trimming cost V 4 bases and J 8 bases, with 23 bases left between them. The CDR3 is 17 amino acids. CDR3 protein: CASSSENPPQTWEKLFF. Written as DNA, the CDR3 is TGTGCCAGCAGCTCGGAGAACCCTCCTCAGACTTGGGAAAAACTGTTTTTT.

The chain has TRBV6-1 and TRBJ1-5, with a tentative D call TRBD1 (5 bases). This CDR3 is 13 amino acids long. Germline V gives CDR1 MNHNS, CDR2 SASEGT. V shed 8 bases and J shed 6 bases, with 14 bases lying between them. CDR3 sequence: CASAGGDGQPQHF. The CDR3 nucleotides read TGTGCCAGCGCCGGGGGAGATGGTCAGCCCCAGCATTTT.

About this clonotype itself: No conserved phenylalanine or tryptophan is present at the end of the CDR3, so a read error is the likely explanation. The chain links TRBV6-5 to TRBJ1-1; 9 nucleotides line up with TRBD1. V lost 1 base, J lost 1 base, and 10 bases stayed unmatched. The CDR3 has 18 amino acids. The germline gives CDR1 MNHEY, CDR2 SVGAGI. This CDR3 reads CASSYYGTGPLGNTEAFL. The CDR3 coding sequence is TGTGCCAGCAGTTACTATGGGACAGGGCCCTTGGGGAACACTGAAGCTTTCCTT.

The rearrangement uses TRBV6-1 and TRBJ2-7; no definite D call. The germline V gene encodes CDR1 MNHNS and CDR2 SASEGT. The CDR3 runs to 14 residues. V lost 4 bases, J lost 0 bases, and 10 bases lay in between. The DNA of the CDR3 is TGTGCCAGCAGTGTATCGACTGTCTCCTACGAGCAGTACTTC. It is translated as CASSVSTVSYEQYF.

This clonotype occurred many times. This chain links TRBV12-3 or TRBV12-4 with TRBJ2-5, with TRBD2 identical over 8 bases. V lost 5 bases, J lost 4 bases, and 9 bases stayed unmatched. CDR3 size: 15 residues. CDR3 region: CASSTRAGEVETQYF. CDR3 nucleotide sequence: TGTGCCAGCAGTACCCGAGCGGGAGAGGTAGAGACCCAGTACTTC.

The table lists this clonotype with a few counts. The J gene is TRBJ2-2, the V gene TRBV27; a possible D gene is TRBD2 (6 bases). This CDR3 has 14 amino acids. Trimming cost V 6 bases and J 4 bases, with 12 bases left between them. The germline CDR1 and CDR2 sequences are MNHEY and SMNVEV (reference sequence). CDR3 sequence: CASSRGFITGELFF. For the CDR3, the DNA is TGTGCCAGCAGCCGGGGGTTTATCACCGGGGAGCTGTTTTTT.

The chain employs TRBV28 and TRBJ2-3; D not certain. V was shortened by 4 bases and J by 1 base, with 18 bases between the two germline ends. The CDR3 consists of 17 residues. Germline V CDR1 and CDR2: MDHEN, SYDVKM. CDR3 loop: CASSSASRFGGTDTQYF. CDR3 DNA: TGTGCCAGCAGTTCGGCTAGTCGTTTTGGTGGCACAGATACGCAGTATTTT. The full variable domain, with the rest looked up from reference TRBV28 and TRBJ2-3, is DVKVTQSSRYLVKRTGEKVFLECVQDMDHENMFWYRQDPGLGLRLIYFSYDVKMKEKGDIPEGYSVSREKKERFSLILESASTNQTSMYLCASSSASRFGGTDTQYFGPGTRLTVL.

The table lists this clonotype with many counts. The chain employs TRBV28 and TRBJ1-5; D gene ambiguous. The germline CDR1 and CDR2 sequences are MDHEN and SYDVKM. The CDR3 contains 15 residues. Trimming stripped 7 bases from V and 10 bases from J, with 23 bases between. This CDR3 reads CASTLDRAGNPPQHF. CDR3 coding DNA: TGTGCCAGCACGCTGGATCGGGCGGGGAATCCTCCCCAGCATTTT.

On this clonotype: This may be a read error: a much more frequent sequence differs by one nucleotide. CDR3 sequence: CACGEAESSYEQYF. In DNA, the CDR3 is TGTGCCTGCGGGGAAGCGGAAAGCTCCTACGAGCAGTACTTC. This chain links TRBV2 with TRBJ2-7, with D perhaps TRBD2 (6 bases). Trimming removed 11 bases at V and 0 bases at J, with 17 bases between. Germline assignment: CDR1 SNHLY and CDR2 FYNNEI. The CDR3 has 14 amino acids.

This clonotype has only a few counts. J is TRBJ2-7 and V is TRBV9; weak D call: TRBD2 (6 bases). CDR3 length: 15 residues. Looked up from germline, CDR1 is SGDLS and CDR2 is YYNGEE. The V and J ends lost 0 bases and 4 bases respectively, with 14 bases between them. In DNA form, the CDR3 reads TGTGCCAGCAGCGTAGATCCAGCGGGTCCTTACGAGCAGTACTTC. Protein product: CASSVDPAGPYEQYF.

The table lists this clonotype with many counts. This sequence joins TRBV30 and TRBJ1-1, with unresolved D. This CDR3 is built from 13 residues. The germline V gene encodes CDR1 GTSNPN and CDR2 SVGIG (reference sequence). Trimming pared 0 bases from V and 1 base from J, leaving 6 bases between. CDR3 residues: CAWSVATNTEAFF. The CDR3, as DNA: TGTGCCTGGAGTGTTGCTACGAACACTGAAGCTTTCTTT.

V gene TRBV20-1 combines with J gene TRBJ2-5; TRBD2 might be the D (7 bases). From germline, CDR1 is DFQATT and CDR2 SNEGSKA (reference sequence). V was shortened by 4 bases and J by 4 bases, with 22 bases between the two germline ends. CDR3 length equals 16 residues. CDR3 DNA: TGCAGTGCTACCACATGGGGGGCGGGAGTGAGAGAGACCCAGTACTTC. It is translated as CSATTWGAGVRETQYF.

This clonotype was picked up a small number of times. The CDR3 bases are TGCAGCGTGCGACATCCCAGCTCCTACGAGCAGTACTTC. This translates into CSVRHPSSYEQYF. The genes are TRBV29-1 and TRBJ2-7; the D is unclear. The germline V and J ends were trimmed by 6 bases and 0 bases, with 12 bases remaining between them. Germline V CDR1 and CDR2: SQVTM, ANQGSEA. This CDR3 spans 13 amino acids.

The chain combines TRBV5-8 with TRBJ1-2; D possibly corresponds to TRBD1 (5 bases). Deletions cut 4 bases from V and 4 bases from J, with 17 bases between. The CDR3 has 15 residues. CDR1 is SGHTS, CDR2 YDEGEE, per germline. In nucleotides, the CDR3 is TGTGCCAGCAGCGGGACTGGGTGGGGAACCTATGGCTACACCTTC. Translated, it gives CASSGTGWGTYGYTF. The full variable domain, completed using reference TRBV5-8 and TRBJ1-2, is EAGVTQSPTHLIKTRGQQATLRCSPISGHTSVYWYQQALGLGLQFLLWYDEGEERNRGNFPPRFSGRQFPNYSSELNVNALELEDSALYLCASSGTGWGTYGYTFGSGTRLTVV.

This rearrangement joins TRBV4-3 to TRBJ1-5; a possible D gene is TRBD1 (5 bases). The CDR3 runs 17 residues. V lost 0 bases and J 4 bases, leaving 16 bases between the germline ends. Germline loops: CDR1 LGHNA, CDR2 YSLEER. CDR3 in DNA: TGCGCCAGCAGCCAAGATGTTGGCGGAGGGGTTAATCAGCCCCAGCATTTT. It encodes CASSQDVGGGVNQPQHF.

This clonotype appeared many times. The gene calls are TRBV30 and TRBJ2-5, with D perhaps being TRBD1 or TRBD2 (5 bases each). Germline-derived CDR1 and CDR2 are GTSNPN and SVGIG (reference sequence). CDR3 length: 16 amino acids. The V and J ends lost 3 bases and 2 bases respectively, with 19 bases between them. Here the CDR3 DNA reads TGTGCCTGGAGCCTACCCGGGACGGAAACTCAAGAGACCCAGTACTTC. Translating gives CAWSLPGTETQETQYF. The variable domain in full, with the rest retrieved from reference TRBV30 and TRBJ2-5, is SQTIHQWPATLVQPVGSPLSLECTVEGTSNPNLYWYRQAAGRGLQLLFYSVGIGQISSEVPQNLSASRPQDRQFILSSKKLLLSDSGFYLCAWSLPGTETQETQYFGPGTRLLVL.

In its sample, this clonotype was seen a few times. CDR3 DNA sequence: TGTGCCATCAGTGAGTCGCGGACGGCTAACTATGGCTACACCTTC. It is translated as CAISESRTANYGYTF. This chain links TRBV10-3 with TRBJ1-2; D is unclear. This CDR3 contains 15 residues. The germline V gene encodes CDR1 ENHRY and CDR2 SYGVKD. Trimming took 0 bases from V and 0 from J, leaving 8 bases between them.

Note on this clonotype: At one of its ends the junction is not consistent with the germline gene, which may arise from a read error. This chain uses TRBV28 with TRBJ2-3; the match to TRBD2 covers 7 bases. Per the germline V gene, CDR1 is MDHEN and CDR2 is SYDVKM. The CDR3 has 13 amino acids. CDR3 protein: CASSFHRTGGDFF. The CDR3 DNA reads TGTGCCAGCAGTTTTCACCGGACTGGGGGGGATTTTTTT.

In DNA form, the CDR3 reads TGTGCCAGCAGCTTGACGGGAGGTCCCAATGAGCAGTTCTTC. It codes for CASSLTGGPNEQFF. The chain combines TRBV7-9 with TRBJ2-1; 7 nucleotides line up with TRBD2. The CDR3 extends over 14 amino acids. CDR1 is SEHNR and CDR2 is FQNEAQ in the germline V gene (reference sequence). J gave up 6 bases and V 3 bases, and 5 bases lay outside the gene matches.

This clonotype appeared many times. This chain links TRBV20-1 with TRBJ2-5; possibly TRBD1 for D (6 bases). V was clipped by 4 bases and J by 4 bases, with 19 bases between them. The CDR3 has 15 amino acids. Germline V gene sequence: CDR1 DFQATT, CDR2 SNEGSKA (reference sequence). The CDR3: CSATGPQGIRETQYF. The CDR3, as DNA: TGCAGTGCTACCGGGCCGCAGGGGATTCGAGAGACCCAGTACTTC.

This clonotype has more than one count but fewer than ten. V usage is TRBV7-2 and J usage is TRBJ2-7; 7 nucleotides match TRBD1. V shed 1 base and J 6 bases; nucleotides not matched to a gene: 15. This CDR3 is 17 amino acids long. The germline V gene has CDR1 SGHTA and CDR2 FQGNSA. The CDR3 protein is CASSLVSPPEGASEQYF. For the CDR3, the DNA is TGTGCCAGCAGCTTAGTTAGTCCGCCTGAGGGGGCTTCCGAGCAGTACTTC.

This clonotype has a handful of counts. The J gene is TRBJ1-2, the V gene TRBV7-2; tentative D call: TRBD1 (6 bases). V was shortened by 5 bases and J by 7 bases, with 20 bases between the two germline ends. CDR1 and CDR2 (germline): SGHTA, FQGNSA. The CDR3 length is 15 residues. The CDR3 nucleotides are TGTGCCAGCAGCCCCCTCACAGGGATCCCCCTTGGCTACACCTTC. Translating gives CASSPLTGIPLGYTF.

The chain carries TRBV20-1 and TRBJ1-1; D might be TRBD1 (6 bases). Germline loops: CDR1 DFQATT, CDR2 SNEGSKA (reference sequence). This CDR3 is 15 amino acids long. The V gene lost 2 bases and the J gene lost 5 bases, with 18 bases spanning the gap. CDR3 DNA sequence: TGCAGTGCTAGACTGTTTGGCGGGGGGCAAACTGAAGCTTTCTTT. Protein sequence: CSARLFGGGQTEAFF.

This chain connects TRBV7-2 to TRBJ2-1, with D hard to call. V gave up 2 bases and J gave up 7 bases, with 9 bases separating them. Germline assignment: CDR1 SGHTA and CDR2 FQGNSA. The length of the CDR3 is 13 residues. The CDR3 DNA follows: TGTGCCAGCAGCTTAAGCATGCTTAATGAGCAGTTCTTC. Translated, it gives CASSLSMLNEQFF.

The V and J genes are TRBV19 and TRBJ2-5; D perhaps matches TRBD2 (5 bases). CDR1 is LNHDA, CDR2 SQIVND, per germline (reference sequence). Trimming took 2 bases from V and 4 from J, leaving 8 bases between them. CDR3 length equals 13 residues. Here the CDR3 reads CASSISRGETQYF. DNA for the CDR3: TGTGCCAGTAGTATATCCCGGGGAGAGACCCAGTACTTC.

This clonotype was found many times. The junction differs from germline at one of its ends, possibly a read error. V is TRBV7-7 and J is TRBJ2-5; 9 positions match TRBD1. Germline CDR1 reads SSHAT; CDR2 reads FNYEAQ (reference sequence). This CDR3 is 15 amino acids long. CDR3 DNA sequence: TGTGCTAGCAGCCCGACGGGACAGGGTGGGGAGACCCAGTACTTC. Residues: CASSPTGQGGETQYF.

The chain has TRBV9 and TRBJ1-1, with D perhaps TRBD1 (6 bases). Germline V gene sequence: CDR1 SGDLS, CDR2 YYNGEE. This CDR3 region has 15 residues. The V and J ends lost 4 bases and 0 bases respectively, with 13 bases between them. The CDR3 sequence: CASSPSQGMNTEAFF. The CDR3 region has the DNA TGTGCCAGCAGCCCGTCACAGGGAATGAACACTGAAGCTTTCTTT.

The chain uses TRBV20-1 and TRBJ1-5, with 7 nucleotides matching TRBD1. Germline V lookup: CDR1 DFQATT, CDR2 SNEGSKA (reference sequence). CDR3 length: 14 residues. V was pared by 6 bases and J by 6 bases, with 11 bases of the junction left unmatched. Here the CDR3 reads CSARGGSGPQPQHF. The CDR3 DNA reads as TGCAGTGCCAGGGGGGGATCCGGCCCTCAGCCCCAGCATTTT.